A single sample is the source of the 5 T cell receptor beta chains below, sequenced in a study of T cell responses to AZD1222 COVID-19 vaccine. Measured with immunoSEQ multiplex PCR; TCRdb has only the in-frame clones, and not every one. The sample contains over 100,000 clones, around 90% of which appear only once. The sample was peripheral blood, taken on day 0 of AZD1222 vaccination. The receptors were sampled from an adult in good health.

This chain connects TRBV29-1 to TRBJ2-5, with D possibly TRBD1 on 6 matching bases. This CDR3 has 13 residues. CDR1 is SQVTM and CDR2 is ANQGSEA in the germline V gene. V lost 3 bases and J lost 5, with 13 bases in between. CDR3 in DNA: TGCAGCGTTGAGTCAGGGGTTGGGGAGACCCAGTACTTC. This codes for CSVESGVGETQYF. Combining the CDR3 with reference TRBV29-1 and TRBJ2-5 gives the whole variable domain SAVISQKPSRDICQRGTSLTIQCQVDSQVTMMFWYRQQPGQSLTLIATANQGSEATYESGFVIDKFPISRPNLTFSTLTVSNMSPEDSSIYLCSVESGVGETQYFGPGTRLLVL.

V is TRBV2 and J is TRBJ1-2; D is possibly TRBD1 (5 bases). The CDR3 runs 13 residues. Per germline, CDR1 SNHLY and CDR2 FYNNEI. The ends were cut back, 6 bases at V and 8 bases at J, with 16 bases in the middle. CDR3 in DNA: TGTGCCAGCAGCGCTAACGGGGGAGGCGGCTACACCTTC. Residues: CASSANGGGGYTF.

The chain has TRBV28 and TRBJ1-3; D may be TRBD1 (6 bases). V was shortened by 7 bases and J by 0 bases, with 16 bases between the two germline ends. The CDR3 is 16 residues long. The germline CDR1 and CDR2 sequences are MDHEN and SYDVKM. CDR3 DNA sequence: TGTGCCAGCACCGAGGGGGTAGGGGCCTCTGGAAACACCATATATTTT. Translating gives CASTEGVGASGNTIYF.

This sequence joins TRBV6-2 or TRBV6-3 and TRBJ2-2, with TRBD2 as a possible D gene (5 bases). Germline-derived CDR1 and CDR2 are MNHEY and SVGEGT. Trimming removed 6 bases from V and 3 bases from J, with 17 bases in between. CDR3 size: 16 residues. The CDR3 bases are TGTGCCAGCAGCCCTTCTCGGACGGACTACACCGGGGAGCTGTTTTTT. This gives the protein CASSPSRTDYTGELFF.

The gene calls are TRBV27 and TRBJ2-5; D is perhaps TRBD1 or TRBD2 (7 bases each). Per germline, CDR1 MNHEY and CDR2 SMNVEV (reference sequence). Trimming shortened V by 5 bases and J by 7 bases, and 32 bases separated the two germline ends. The CDR3 is 19 residues long. CDR3 in DNA: TGTGCCAGCAGTCTACCACCCCACCGGGGAGGGGGCTATGGGGGGACCCAGTACTTC. This codes for CASSLPPHRGGGYGGTQYF.